The present T cell receptor (beta chain) was sequenced within a study of control samples from healthy donors and cancer patients. V dropped 4 bases and J dropped 3 bases, with 12 bases sitting between them. The length of the CDR3 is 15 residues. Germline V gene sequence: CDR1 LNHDA, CDR2 SQIVND (reference sequence). The data were produced by immunoSEQ multiplex PCR, yet TCRdb's version contains in-frame clones alone and is incomplete. The sample has 69,000 or so clones, around 93% seen once; the top ten hold more than 2.5%. The clonotype originates from a woman aged 25 to 39 in good health. V usage is TRBV19 and J usage is TRBJ1-4; TRBD1 is a possible D gene (5 bases). The material sequenced was blood. CDR3 loop: CASSKGFEANEKLFF. The CDR3 DNA is TGTGCCAGTAGTAAGGGGTTTGAAGCTAATGAAAAACTGTTTTTT.